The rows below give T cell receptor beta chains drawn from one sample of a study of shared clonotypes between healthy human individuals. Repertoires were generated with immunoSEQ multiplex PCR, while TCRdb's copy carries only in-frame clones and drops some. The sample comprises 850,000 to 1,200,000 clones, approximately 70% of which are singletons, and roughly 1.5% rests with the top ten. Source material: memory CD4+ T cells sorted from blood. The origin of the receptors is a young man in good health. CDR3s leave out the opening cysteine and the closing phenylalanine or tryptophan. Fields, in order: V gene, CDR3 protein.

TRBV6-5,ASSFRTPSSGNTIY
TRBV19,ASREQGAGGNQPQH
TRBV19,ASSIGLADTQY
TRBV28,ASRPSAGTFNYGYT
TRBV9,ASSAIAGASTDTQY
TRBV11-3,ASSLSSSGNTIY
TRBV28,ASSFRDREVQPQH
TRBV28,ASRGGGSPLH
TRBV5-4,ASSDDRYNEQF
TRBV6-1,ASNLGGSQETQY
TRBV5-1,ASSFDRGRNEQY
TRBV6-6,ASSDSQKFTGELF
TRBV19,ASIGHSNTGELF
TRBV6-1,ASTRLAGGSDTQY
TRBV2,ASKEVSSGNTIY
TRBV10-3,AISGSGQETQY
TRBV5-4,ASSRGRETQY
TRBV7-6,ASSTRTGELF
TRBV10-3,AISDGPGMETQY
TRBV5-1,ASSFESGRIDTQY
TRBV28,ASSLRRTLYNSPLH
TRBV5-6,ASSLAGRFTEAF
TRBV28,ASLPSGGRVPQPQH
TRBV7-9,ASSAQLGTQY
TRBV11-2,ASSSPGTSGNNEQF
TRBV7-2,ASSLGQLGNIQY
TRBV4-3,ASSQYRDRVGRRDNEQF
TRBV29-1,SVGWIRGQGFGGRRSEAF
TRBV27,ASSPVGWGGYT
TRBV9,ASSVENGYRDTQY
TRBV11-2,ASSLDRGSPLH
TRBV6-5,ASRRLAGTYNEQF
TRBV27,ASIKDRANTEAF
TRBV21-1,ASRNPRGLETYEQY
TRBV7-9,ASSRGRGETQY
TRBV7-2,ASSLESSGRY
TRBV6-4,ARLRDNRYSYEQY
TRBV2,ASSESTQWTNYNEQF
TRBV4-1,ASSQGLLGQGSGANVLT
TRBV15,ATSRTRQGPYEQY
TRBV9,ASSVGVERGTYEQY
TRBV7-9,ASRDRGVTETQY
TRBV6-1,ASSSRRNTGELF
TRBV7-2,ASSLVGQANQPQH
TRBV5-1,ASSLDSSNSPLH
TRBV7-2,ASSVDRGRNEQY